This T cell receptor beta chain was identified in a study of blood T cell repertoires in COVID-19. On the study more broadly: Samples came from the United States, Italy and Spain, spanning acute and convalescent COVID-19. T cells, B-cell-depleted T cells, or PBMCs provided the cDNA or gDNA that served as material.

Source study methods: The assay estimated nucleated cells by amplifying reference gene primers. Profiling relied on immunoSEQ multiplex PCR, and the TCRdb table lists in-frame clones only, not all of them. That table gives V, J and clone size, and the DNA gave D and trimming. The sample includes 250,000 to 300,000 clones, 70% to 90% of them seen just once. Germline-derived CDR1 and CDR2 are MNHNS and SASEGT. This CDR3 is 11 amino acids long. V lost 3 bases to trimming and J lost 7 bases, with 7 bases between them. The TCR originated in a woman between 70 and 85 years old with acute or convalescent COVID-19. V usage is TRBV6-1 and J usage is TRBJ2-7; D possibly corresponds to TRBD1 (5 bases). The sample was peripheral blood. CDR3 DNA sequence: TGTGCCAGCAGTGACGCAGGGGAGCAGTACTTC. It is translated as CASSDAGEQYF.